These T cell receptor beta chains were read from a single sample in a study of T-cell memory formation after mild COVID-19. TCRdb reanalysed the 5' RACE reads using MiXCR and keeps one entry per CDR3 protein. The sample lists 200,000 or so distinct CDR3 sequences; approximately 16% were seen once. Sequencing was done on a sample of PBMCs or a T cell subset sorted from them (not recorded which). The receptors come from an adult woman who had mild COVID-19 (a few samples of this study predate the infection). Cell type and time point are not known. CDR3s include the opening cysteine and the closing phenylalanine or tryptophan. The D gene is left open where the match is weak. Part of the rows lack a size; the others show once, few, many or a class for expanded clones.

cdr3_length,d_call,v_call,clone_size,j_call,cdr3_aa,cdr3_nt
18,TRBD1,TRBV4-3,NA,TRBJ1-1,CASSQDATGTATNTEAFF,TGCGCCAGCAGCCAAGATGCTACCGGGACAGCTACGAACACTGAAGCTTTCTTT
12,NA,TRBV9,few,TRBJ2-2,CASSKNTGELFF,TGTGCCAGCAGCAAGAACACCGGGGAGCTGTTTTTT
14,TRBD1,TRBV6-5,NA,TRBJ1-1,CASRGQTPNTEAFF,TGTGCCAGCAGGGGACAGACACCAAACACTGAAGCTTTCTTT
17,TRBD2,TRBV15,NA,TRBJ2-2,CATSRVRASGDTGELFF,TGTGCCACCAGCAGAGTTAGGGCTAGCGGAGACACCGGGGAGCTGTTTTTT
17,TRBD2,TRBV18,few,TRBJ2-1,CASSPPGLAGGPYEQFF,TGTGCCAGCTCACCACCTGGGCTAGCGGGAGGGCCCTATGAGCAGTTCTTC
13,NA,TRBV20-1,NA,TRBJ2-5,CSASWRGQETQYF,TGCAGTGCTAGCTGGCGGGGCCAAGAGACCCAGTACTTC
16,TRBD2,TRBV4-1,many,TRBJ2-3,CASSVRLAGNGDTQYF,TGCGCCAGCAGCGTCCGACTAGCGGGGAATGGGGATACGCAGTATTTT
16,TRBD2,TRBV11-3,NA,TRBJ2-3,CASSLVPGGMTDTQYF,TGTGCCAGCAGCTTAGTACCGGGAGGAATGACAGATACGCAGTATTTT
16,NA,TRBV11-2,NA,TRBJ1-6,CASSPLHGESGSPLHF,TGTGCCAGCAGCCCTCTCCATGGGGAGTCGGGTTCACCCCTCCACTTT
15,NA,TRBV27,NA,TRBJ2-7,CASSLNARGRREQYF,TGTGCCAGCAGTTTAAATGCCCGGGGGCGGCGGGAGCAGTACTTC
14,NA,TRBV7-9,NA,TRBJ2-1,CASSRSGRYNEQFF,TGTGCCAGCAGCCGTAGTGGGAGGTACAATGAGCAGTTCTTC
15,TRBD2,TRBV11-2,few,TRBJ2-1,CASTNGAGVGGEQFF,TGTGCCAGCACCAATGGAGCGGGAGTGGGAGGTGAGCAGTTCTTC
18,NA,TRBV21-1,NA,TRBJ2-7,CASSTPRPGQGARYEQYF,TGTGCCAGCAGCACCCCCCGTCCGGGACAGGGGGCACGCTACGAGCAGTACTTC
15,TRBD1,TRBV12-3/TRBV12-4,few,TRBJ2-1,CASSFRDRGVSEQFF,TGTGCCAGCAGTTTCCGGGACAGGGGTGTCAGTGAGCAGTTCTTC
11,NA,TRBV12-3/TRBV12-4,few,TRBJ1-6,CASSGGRALHF,TGTGCCAGCAGTGGTGGACGGGCCCTCCACTTT
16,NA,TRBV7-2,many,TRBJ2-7,CASSPVGGVSSYEQYF,TGTGCCAGCAGCCCTGTTGGGGGCGTAAGCTCCTACGAGCAGTACTTC
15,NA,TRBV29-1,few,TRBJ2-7,CSVVGVLGGFHEQYF,TGCAGCGTTGTTGGGGTCCTGGGGGGTTTCCACGAGCAGTACTTC
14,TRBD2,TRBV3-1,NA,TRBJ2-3,CASSQSSGRATQYF,TGTGCCAGCAGCCAAAGTAGCGGGAGGGCAACGCAGTATTTT
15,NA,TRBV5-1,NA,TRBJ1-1,CASSLNLQTNTEAFF,TGCGCCAGCAGCTTGAATTTACAGACGAACACTGAAGCTTTCTTT
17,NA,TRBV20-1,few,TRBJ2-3,CSARDPFKGGFTDTQYF,TGCAGTGCTAGAGATCCCTTTAAGGGAGGCTTCACAGATACGCAGTATTTT
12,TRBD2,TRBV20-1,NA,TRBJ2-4,CSAGTNKNIQYF,TGCAGTGCCGGGACTAACAAAAACATTCAGTACTTC
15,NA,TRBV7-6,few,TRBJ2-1,CASSYAFGRFNEQFF,TGTGCCAGCAGCTACGCTTTCGGGCGATTCAATGAGCAGTTCTTC
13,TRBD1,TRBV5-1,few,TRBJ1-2,CASRAGTDYGYTF,TGCGCCAGCAGAGCCGGGACAGACTATGGCTACACCTTC
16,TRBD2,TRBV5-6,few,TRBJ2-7,CASSLLASGRMHEQYF,TGTGCCAGCAGCTTGCTGGCTAGCGGGAGAATGCACGAGCAGTACTTC
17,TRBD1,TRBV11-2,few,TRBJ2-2,CASSSFVGTGDTGELFF,TGTGCCAGCAGCTCGTTTGTGGGGACAGGGGACACCGGGGAGCTGTTTTTT
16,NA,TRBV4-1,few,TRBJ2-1,CASSQGAQGPYNEQFF,TGCGCCAGCAGCCAAGGGGCGCAGGGCCCCTACAATGAGCAGTTCTTC
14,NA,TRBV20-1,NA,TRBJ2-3,CSAPHELGTDTQYF,TGCAGTGCTCCCCATGAACTAGGGACAGATACGCAGTATTTT
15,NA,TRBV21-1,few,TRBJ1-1,CASSKEIRPNTEAFF,TGTGCCAGCAGCAAAGAGATAAGGCCGAACACTGAAGCTTTCTTT
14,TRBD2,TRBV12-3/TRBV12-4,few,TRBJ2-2,CASSLLAEGGELFF,TGTGCCAGCAGTTTACTAGCGGAGGGCGGGGAGCTGTTTTTT
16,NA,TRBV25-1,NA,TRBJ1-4,CASSGPVDRRNEKLFF,TGTGCCAGCAGTGGGCCGGTCGACAGGCGGAATGAAAAACTGTTTTTT
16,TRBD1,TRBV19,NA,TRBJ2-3,CASSPRRTGSTDTQYF,TGTGCCAGTAGTCCCCGGAGGACAGGAAGCACAGATACGCAGTATTTT
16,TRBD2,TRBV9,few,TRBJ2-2,CASSGRSGGATGELFF,TGTGCCAGCAGCGGTCGTAGCGGGGGGGCCACCGGGGAGCTGTTTTTT
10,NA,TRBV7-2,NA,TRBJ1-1,CARGVTEAFF,TGTGCCCGAGGGGTAACTGAAGCTTTCTTT
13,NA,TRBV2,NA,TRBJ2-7,CASSVGTSYEQYF,TGTGCCAGCAGTGTGGGGACAAGCTACGAGCAGTACTTC
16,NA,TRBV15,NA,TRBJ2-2,CATSRGQRRNTGELFF,TGTGCCACCAGCAGAGGACAGAGACGGAACACCGGGGAGCTGTTTTTT
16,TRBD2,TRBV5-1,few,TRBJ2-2,CASSSGLAGALGELFF,TGCGCCAGCAGCTCGGGACTAGCGGGAGCTCTCGGGGAGCTGTTTTTT
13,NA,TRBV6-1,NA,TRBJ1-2,CASSENWGYGYTF,TGTGCCAGCAGTGAAAATTGGGGGTATGGCTACACCTTC
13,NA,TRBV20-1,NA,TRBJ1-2,CSAILLKDGGYTF,TGCAGTGCGATCCTTTTGAAAGACGGCGGCTACACCTTC
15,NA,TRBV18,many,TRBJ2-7,CASSPKSTGSYEQYF,TGTGCCAGCTCACCAAAGTCAACAGGGTCCTACGAGCAGTACTTC
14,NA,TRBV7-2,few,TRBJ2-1,CASSLGGSRNEQFF,TGTGCCAGCAGCTTAGGAGGGTCCCGGAATGAGCAGTTCTTC
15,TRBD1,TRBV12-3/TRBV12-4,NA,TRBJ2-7,CASSFTGTGFYEQYF,TGTGCCAGCAGTTTTACCGGGACAGGGTTCTACGAGCAGTACTTC
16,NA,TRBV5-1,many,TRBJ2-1,CASSLFGGRSDNEQFF,TGCGCCAGCAGCTTGTTTGGCGGAAGATCGGACAATGAGCAGTTCTTC
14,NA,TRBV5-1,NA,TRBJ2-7,CASRISPGSYEQYF,TGCGCCAGCAGGATCTCTCCCGGATCCTACGAGCAGTACTTC
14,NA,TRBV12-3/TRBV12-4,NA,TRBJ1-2,CASSLGQLNYGYTF,TGTGCCAGCAGTTTAGGACAGCTAAACTATGGCTACACCTTC
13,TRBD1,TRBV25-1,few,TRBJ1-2,CASSGTGSGGYTF,TGTGCCAGCAGTGGGACAGGGTCCGGGGGCTACACCTTC
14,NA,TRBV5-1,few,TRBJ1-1,CASSLSTVGDEAFF,TGCGCCAGCAGCTTGTCGACGGTGGGTGATGAAGCTTTCTTT
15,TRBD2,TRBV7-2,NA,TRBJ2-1,CASSRREGGYNEQFF,TGTGCCAGCAGCAGAAGGGAGGGAGGGTACAATGAGCAGTTCTTC
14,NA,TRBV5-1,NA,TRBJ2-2,CASSLEANTGELFF,TGCGCCAGCAGCTTGGAGGCGAACACCGGGGAGCTGTTTTTT
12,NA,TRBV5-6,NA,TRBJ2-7,CASSFVPGEQYF,TGTGCCAGCAGCTTTGTCCCGGGCGAGCAGTACTTC
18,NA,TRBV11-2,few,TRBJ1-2,CASSPHLSGRLSNYGYTF,TGTGCCAGCAGCCCTCACCTTTCTGGCAGACTCTCTAACTATGGCTACACCTTC
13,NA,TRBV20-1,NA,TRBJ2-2,CSARGGNTGELFF,TGCAGTGCTAGAGGGGGGAACACCGGGGAGCTGTTTTTT
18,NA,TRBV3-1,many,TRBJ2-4,CASSQWYGERLAKNIQYF,TGTGCCAGCAGCCAGTGGTACGGGGAGCGTTTAGCCAAAAACATTCAGTACTTC
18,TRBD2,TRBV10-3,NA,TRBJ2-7,CAISGLRATGTSLLEQYF,TGTGCCATCAGTGGCCTCAGGGCGACGGGGACTAGCTTGCTCGAGCAGTACTTC
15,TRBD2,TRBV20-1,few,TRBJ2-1,CSARAGGLAGNEQFF,TGCAGTGCTAGGGCAGGGGGACTAGCGGGAAATGAGCAGTTCTTC
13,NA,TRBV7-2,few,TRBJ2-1,CASSLIRRREQFF,TGTGCCAGCAGCTTAATCCGGCGTCGGGAGCAGTTCTTC